These 28 T cell receptor beta chains were sequenced from one sample in a study of regulatory T cells in long-lasting Graves disease (dated by TCRdb to the early 2020s). Library construction relied on multiplex PCR. Sequencing was performed on an Illumina HiSeq 4000. TCR beta libraries were built with iRepertoire HTBI primers and Arm-PCR amplification of CDR3 regions. TCRdb redid the processing of the public reads, applying fastp at Q25 and MiXCR, and retained in-frame beta chains. Under each unique CDR3 protein, matching rows form one entry showing the most common genes and DNA. For this sample there are nearly 350,000 distinct CDR3 sequences; around a fifth appear just once. The ten biggest clones cover roughly 29% of the sample. Taken with the paper, the label for time point translates to: persistent/refractory GD, antithyroid drugs over 5 years with positive TRAb. For both TCR sequencing and RNA sequencing, RNA was extracted from PBMCs using TRIzol.

The specimen was peripheral blood mononuclear cells (PBMCs), collected when the disease was refractory, from a patient treated with antithyroid drugs. These receptors originate from a female donor with Graves disease.

J is TRBJ2-3 and V is TRBV24-1; no firm D call. CDR3 length equals 14 residues. Germline CDR1 KGHDR, CDR2 SFDVKD. V was trimmed by 3 bases and J by 4 bases, leaving 10 bases between them. The CDR3 spells CATSDPRLADTQYF. CDR3 bases: TGTGCCACCAGTGATCCGAGGCTAGCAGATACGCAGTATTTT.

This clonotype was counted ten times or more. The rearrangement links TRBV11-2 to TRBJ2-1, with D tentatively TRBD2 (5 bases). This CDR3 contains 15 residues. The germline V and J ends were trimmed by 5 bases and 6 bases, with 17 bases remaining between them. Germline V gene sequence: CDR1 SGHAT, CDR2 FQNNGV. The CDR3 sequence is CASSPFGESFNEQFF. Written as DNA, the CDR3 is TGTGCCAGCAGCCCGTTCGGGGAGAGCTTCAATGAGCAGTTCTTC.

This clonotype was seen ten or more times. The J gene is TRBJ1-1, the V gene TRBV28, with D uncertain. CDR3 length: 12 residues. Between the trimmed V and J ends, which lost 2 bases and 8 bases, there was a span of 9 bases. Looked up from germline, CDR1 is MDHEN and CDR2 is SYDVKM. CDR3 region: CASSLQGSEAFF. The CDR3 nucleotides read TGTGCCAGCAGTTTACAAGGGTCCGAAGCTTTCTTT.

With regard to this clonotype: With a much larger clone just one base away, this may be a read error. The chain carries TRBV28 and TRBJ1-2; 10 nucleotides align to TRBD1. The CDR3 length is 14 residues. Looked up from germline, CDR1 is MDHEN and CDR2 is SYDVKM. V dropped 6 bases and J dropped 5; count of bases not matched to a gene: 6. The CDR3 nucleotides are TGTGCCAGCAGCCCCGGGGACAGGGGTTATGGCTACACCTTC. Amino acids: CASSPGDRGYGYTF.

The chain joins TRBV29-1 to TRBJ2-7; the match to TRBD1 covers 11 bases. Germline trimming cut 2 bases from V and 4 bases from J; bases unmatched to any gene: 4. This CDR3 is built from 14 residues. Germline CDR1 reads SQVTM; CDR2 reads ANQGSEA. The CDR3 DNA reads as TGCAGCGTTGAATCGGGACAGGGGGGGTACGAGCAGTACTTC. Residues: CSVESGQGGYEQYF.

This clonotype was found a few times. The genes are TRBV7-9 and TRBJ1-1; D gene ambiguous. The CDR3 is made up of 9 amino acids. Germline assignment: CDR1 SEHNR and CDR2 FQNEAQ (reference sequence). Trimming left V 10 bases short and J 6 bases short, with 6 bases between. The CDR3 reads CATRPEAFF. The CDR3 DNA is TGTGCCACTCGCCCTGAAGCTTTCTTT.

Comments on this clonotype: Germline is not matched at one junction end, which may reflect a read error. The CDR3 bases are TGTGCCACCAGTGACGCCGCGAGACGGACTGAAGCTTTTTTT. Encoded protein: CATSDAARRTEAFF. The rearrangement links TRBV10-3 to TRBJ1-1; D gene ambiguous. CDR1 ENHRY and CDR2 SYGVKD come from the germline V gene. CDR3 length: 14 amino acids.

The chain uses TRBV12-3 or TRBV12-4 and TRBJ1-4, with TRBD1 identical over 7 bases. With 5 bases clipped from V and 8 bases from J, the junction kept 11 bases outside the gene matches. CDR3 length: 15 amino acids. The CDR3 coding sequence is TGTGCCAGCAGTCCGAGAGACAGGGAGGGGGAAAAACTGTTTTTT. This gives the protein CASSPRDREGEKLFF.

This clonotype was seen just once. This chain uses TRBV11-2 with TRBJ1-1; D may be TRBD1 (6 bases). The V gene lost 5 bases and the J gene lost 6 bases, with 10 bases spanning the gap. The CDR3 spans 12 residues. The germline CDR1 and CDR2 sequences are SGHAT and FQNNGV. CDR3 nucleotide sequence: TGTGCCAGCAGCCACGGACAGCCTGAAGCTTTCTTT. Its translation: CASSHGQPEAFF. The full variable domain, its missing parts supplied by reference TRBV11-2 and TRBJ1-1, is EAGVAQSPRYKIIEKRQSVAFWCNPISGHATLYWYQQILGQGPKLLIQFQNNGVVDDSQLPKDRFSAERLKGVDSTLKIQPAKLEDSAVYLCASSHGQPEAFFGQGTRLTVV.

The V gene is TRBV7-9, the J gene TRBJ2-7; 7 bases are a match to TRBD1. CDR3 length: 17 amino acids. Germline lookup yields CDR1 SEHNR and CDR2 FQNEAQ (reference sequence). V shed 6 bases and J 1 base; nucleotides not matched to a gene: 15. The chain's CDR3 is CASSHYARRTGSYEQYF. CDR3 nucleotide sequence: TGTGCCAGCAGTCATTATGCCCGCCGGACAGGTTCCTACGAGCAGTACTTC.

In its sample, this clonotype was seen once. It is likely a read error: a sequence one base away is far more abundant. The J gene is TRBJ1-1, the V gene TRBV6-9, with D maybe TRBD1 (5 bases). The CDR3 extends over 13 amino acids. Germline loops: CDR1 MNHGY, CDR2 SVAAGI. The CDR3 coding sequence is TGTACCAGCAGTTACGGGGCAGGCACTGAAGCTTTCTTT. This sequence encodes CTSSYGAGTEAFF.

Many counts were recorded for this clonotype. The gene calls are TRBV11-2 and TRBJ1-6, with unresolved D. Germline loops: CDR1 SGHAT, CDR2 FQNNGV. V lost 3 bases to trimming and J lost 6 bases, with 9 bases between them. CDR3 length: 14 amino acids. The CDR3 here is CASSFSDSNSPLHF. As DNA, the CDR3 is TGTGCCAGCAGCTTTTCCGATTCTAATTCACCCCTCCACTTT.

The sample holds many counts of this clonotype. The rearrangement uses TRBV20-1 and TRBJ1-2; a weak D match, TRBD1 (5 bases). The CDR3 totals 15 residues. CDR1 and CDR2 from the germline V gene are DFQATT and SNEGSKA (reference sequence). Trimming stripped 6 bases from V and 2 bases from J, with 19 bases between. This CDR3 reads CSAVGNLDINYGYTF. CDR3 bases: TGCAGTGCCGTAGGAAACCTGGACATAAACTATGGCTACACCTTC.

This clonotype has a count of ten or more. The chain uses TRBV15 and TRBJ1-1; D gene uncertain. The germline V and J ends were trimmed by 4 bases and 3 bases, with 9 bases remaining between them. Germline CDR1 LNHNV, CDR2 YYDKDF (reference sequence). There are 13 residues in the CDR3. The CDR3 region has the DNA TGTGCCACCAGCATCGGACTTTACACTGAAGCTTTCTTT. Its protein is CATSIGLYTEAFF.

This clonotype was counted only a few times. V and J are TRBV7-9 and TRBJ2-4, with unresolved D. CDR1 and CDR2 (germline): SEHNR, FQNEAQ (reference sequence). V was cut by 9 bases and J by 4 bases, with 7 bases left in between. This CDR3 is built from 11 residues. CDR3 nucleotide sequence: TGTGCCAGTTCCATTAAAAACATTCAGTACTTC. Translating it yields CASSIKNIQYF.

The sample holds one count of this clonotype. The V and J genes are TRBV7-9 and TRBJ2-2, with 7 positions matching TRBD1. The V gene end was trimmed by 1 base and the J gene end by 5 bases; junction bases not matched to a gene: 7. The CDR3 length is 16 residues. Germline loops: CDR1 SEHNR, CDR2 FQNEAQ (reference sequence). The CDR3 loop reads CASSLGQGMGTGELFF. In nucleotides, the CDR3 is TGTGCCAGCAGCTTAGGACAGGGTATGGGTACCGGGGAGCTGTTTTTT.

This clonotype was seen more than once but under ten times. The V gene is TRBV7-9, the J gene TRBJ2-5, with D tentatively TRBD1 or TRBD2 (5 bases each). Per germline, CDR1 SEHNR and CDR2 FQNEAQ (reference sequence). V lost 4 bases to trimming and J lost 1 base, with 10 bases between them. CDR3 length equals 14 residues. The CDR3, as DNA: TGTGCCAGCAGCTCGTCCGGGACCCAAGAGACCCAGTACTTC. Translation gives CASSSSGTQETQYF.

J is TRBJ2-5 and V is TRBV4-3; possibly TRBD1 or TRBD2 for D (5 bases each). The germline gives CDR1 LGHNA, CDR2 YSLEER. The V and J ends lost 8 bases and 5 bases respectively, with 15 bases between them. The CDR3 has 13 residues. CDR3 bases: TGCGCCAGCGCTGTTGGGACGGCGGAGACCCAGTACTTC. This translates into CASAVGTAETQYF.

This chain uses TRBV9 with TRBJ1-6, with 9 bases identical to TRBD1. Germline-derived CDR1 and CDR2 are SGDLS and YYNGEE. The junction had 10 bases not matched to a gene; V was cut back by 5 bases and J by 10 bases. This CDR3 region has 15 residues. DNA of the CDR3: TGTGCCAGCAGTGTGGGACAGGGTACCGGATCACCCCTCCACTTT. Its translation is CASSVGQGTGSPLHF. Drawing the rest from reference TRBV9 and TRBJ1-6, the complete variable domain is DSGVTQTPKHLITATGQRVTLRCSPRSGDLSVYWYQQSLDQGLQFLIQYYNGEERAKGNILERFSAQQFPDLHSELNLSSLELGDSALYFCASSVGQGTGSPLHFGNGTRLTVT.

V usage is TRBV20-1 and J usage is TRBJ2-2; 7 nucleotides align to TRBD1. Germline V CDR1 and CDR2: DFQATT, SNEGSKA (reference sequence). Trimming cost V 1 base and J 1 base; bases outside gene matches: 3. The CDR3 consists of 15 residues. CDR3 loop: CSARARTGNTGELFF. DNA for the CDR3: TGCAGTGCTAGAGCACGGACAGGGAACACCGGGGAGCTGTTTTTT.

As regards this clonotype: It may be a read error: a sequence one base away is much more abundant. The chain recombines TRBV5-1 with TRBJ2-2; 7 nucleotides match TRBD1. Trimming cost V 5 bases and J 3 bases; bases outside gene matches: 7. There are 15 residues in the CDR3. Germline CDR1 is SGHRS and CDR2 is YFSETQ. The chain's CDR3 is CASSTGQEDTGELFF. As DNA, the CDR3 is TGCGCCAGCAGTACAGGACAGGAGGACACCGGGGAGCTGTTTTTT.

The V call is TRBV4-1, the J call TRBJ1-5; no clear D. The V gene lost 1 base and the J gene lost 6 bases, with 16 bases spanning the gap. CDR1 is MGHRA, CDR2 YSYEKL, per germline. The CDR3 spans 16 residues. The CDR3 here is CASSQAQANVGQPQHF. The CDR3 DNA is TGCGCCAGCAGCCAAGCCCAAGCCAATGTGGGTCAGCCCCAGCATTTT.

This clonotype was counted between two and nine times. J is TRBJ2-2 and V is TRBV5-5; D is possibly TRBD2 (5 bases). The V gene lost 4 bases and the J gene lost 1 base, with 11 bases spanning the gap. This CDR3 is 15 amino acids long. Germline V gene sequence: CDR1 SGHKS, CDR2 YYEKEE (reference sequence). The CDR3 is CASSLRGLNTGELFF. The DNA of the CDR3 is TGTGCCAGCAGCCTACGTGGACTGAACACCGGGGAGCTGTTTTTT.

Comment on this clonotype: Possible read error: a much larger clone is one base away. This chain joins TRBV3-1 and TRBJ1-2; 10 bases match TRBD1. The V gene's germline CDR1 is LGHDT and CDR2 YNNKEL (reference sequence). This CDR3 comprises 14 residues. The CDR3 loop is CVSSQGTGEYGYTF. In DNA, the CDR3 is TGTGTCAGCAGCCAAGGGACAGGGGAGTATGGCTACACCTTC.

In this sample, this clonotype turned up a few times. In DNA form, the CDR3 reads TGTGCCAGCAGTTACTCGGGGGCTAGCTACGAGCAGTACTTC. Encoded protein: CASSYSGASYEQYF. The V gene is TRBV6-5, the J gene TRBJ2-7; D possibly corresponds to TRBD1 (6 bases). Germline values: CDR1 MNHEY, CDR2 SVGAGI. This CDR3 comprises 14 residues. V shed 0 bases and J shed 3 bases, with 9 bases lying between them.

This clonotype was found a few times. CDR3 loop: CASSNGLADTGELFF. In DNA form, the CDR3 reads TGTGCCAGCAGTAACGGACTAGCGGACACCGGGGAGCTGTTTTTT. The chain joins TRBV6-1 to TRBJ2-2; 10 nucleotides line up with TRBD2. CDR1 is MNHNS and CDR2 is SASEGT in the germline V gene. CDR3 size: 15 residues. V shed 5 bases, J shed 3 bases, and the junction held 3 bases outside the gene matches.

This clonotype appeared many times. J is TRBJ1-4 and V is TRBV6-1; possibly TRBD1 for D (5 bases). With 6 bases removed from V and 6 bases from J, the gap between germline ends came to 11 bases. CDR3 length: 13 amino acids. CDR1 is MNHNS, CDR2 SASEGT, per germline. CDR3 region: CASRGQGDEKLFF. DNA for the CDR3: TGTGCCAGCAGGGGCCAAGGGGATGAAAAACTGTTTTTT.

This clonotype was found many times. The chain has TRBV6-1 and TRBJ1-2; D gene ambiguous. The CDR3 totals 14 residues. V was cut by 2 bases and J by 4 bases, with 11 bases left in between. Germline V lookup: CDR1 MNHNS, CDR2 SASEGT. Here the CDR3 reads CASSESRIGYGYTF. The CDR3 DNA reads TGTGCCAGCAGTGAAAGTCGAATAGGCTATGGCTACACCTTC.